The TCR beta chain under discussion was sequenced for a study of cytomegalovirus exposure and HLA in healthy donors. Study results and limitations: Sequences of the TCR beta chain were said to predict the HLA-A and HLA-B alleles of most subjects accurately. A later analysis revealed that TCR association rates differed between HLA loci, peaking at DRB1 and bottoming out at HLA-C. Cytomegalovirus association was assigned to more than 150 TCR beta chains.

PCR employed 60 Vbeta and 13 Jbeta primers. In the original analysis: An analysis performed later counted 75 million to 80 million unique TCR beta chains (approximately 10 million of them shared). TCRdb's table, derived via immunoSEQ multiplex PCR, lists solely in-frame clones and lacks some. The DNA was the basis for D and trimming; V, J and clone size are from that table. This table has 150,000 to 200,000 clones, around four fifths appearing once. Germline loops: CDR1 ENHRY, CDR2 SYGVKD. The CDR3 covers 13 residues. With 10 bases clipped from V and 4 bases from J, the junction kept 8 bases outside the gene matches. Concerning this clone: Antigen: not known.

The sample consisted of PBMCs. This TCR was recovered from a woman aged 25 to 39 in good health and CMV-seropositive. This chain joins TRBV10-3 and TRBJ2-7; TRBD1 matches 9 bases. The CDR3 coding sequence is TGTGCCACGGAATATGACAGGGGGTACGAGCAGTACTTC. This gives the protein CATEYDRGYEQYF.